This TCR beta chain was sequenced during a study of cytomegalovirus exposure and HLA in healthy donors listed by TCRdb under 2017. Notes on the research overall: According to an earlier analysis of 450 to 650 of the donors, 150 million to 200 million T cells yielded some 110 million unique TCR beta sequences and 276 Gb of sequence data. Donor age, sex, ethnicity and CMV serostatus were compiled alongside the repertoire data. The T cell repertoires of several hundred subjects were profiled by immunosequencing and related to cytomegalovirus serostatus. To study patterns of TCR occurrence, a later analysis re-analyzed previously published TCR beta repertoires from around 670 donors and added high-resolution HLA genotyping. The study was designed to test whether signatures of past pathogen exposure could be identified by cataloging public T cell receptors. On average, roughly 240,000 unique TCR beta nucleotide sequences were sequenced per donor among 350 to 400 genotyped donors of the cohort, with roughly 18% of those sequences being non-productive. Roughly 5 DR-DQ haplotypes were handled as single units for association and clustering because linkage in the cohort was strong. The genetic ancestry cluster associated with self-reported Caucasian donors included over 65% of the roughly 390 genotyped donors. High-throughput TCR immunosequencing, statistical association of individual TCRs with disease status, and machine learning were combined to predict cytomegalovirus infection status. The number of donors typed differed by locus, with roughly 620-640 for A, B, C, DRB1 and DQB1, roughly 520 for DQA1, 600 to 610 for DPA1, and approximately 470 for DPB1. HLA typing included class I and class II loci at four-digit resolution. In an earlier analysis of 500 to 650 of the donors, high-throughput TCR beta sequencing was used to judge whether each TCR beta V gene segment behaved as functional or pseudogenic. In addition to the first cohort of 650 to 800 subjects, a separate validation cohort of 100 to 150 different subjects was used. Roughly 320 gigabases of sequencing data and 70 million to 100 million unique TCR sequences made up an early release that covered under 750 HLA-typed donors. A later genetic analysis used genome-wide SNP genotypes for about 65% of the 666 donors, treating that subset as a discovery cohort. Every discovery cohort repertoire had been produced on one sequencing platform. Rather than drawing on any new phenotypic data, the later analysis identified candidate immune exposures from TCR beta sequences and the way those sequences occurred across donors.

The cohort was made up of several hundred healthy bone marrow donors. All cohort members were sampled while nominally healthy, although unrecorded immune exposures were likely present. The donor tested CMV seronegative, placing the donor among the 352 seronegative members of the cohort. A peripheral blood sample was collected from each donor, and TCR beta sequencing was performed on peripheral blood mononuclear cells. Genomic DNA extraction from the blood cell samples was performed with the Qiagen DNeasy Blood Extraction Kit. Paper-wide results and their limitations: V-gene and J-gene trimming of TCR beta chains was associated with a missense DCLRE1C variant in a later genetic analysis, and the association was replicated in an independent cohort. Most TCR sequences were observed very rarely across donors, whereas some public TCRs were present in many individuals. In a later analysis, the rate of TCR association differed among HLA loci, with DRB1 alleles having the most associated TCRs and HLA-C alleles having the fewest. Sequencing depth was assumed to be roughly uniform across donors in the presence/absence analyses, though that assumption may not hold. In a later analysis, several top co-occurrence clusters were reported to appear linked to parvovirus B19, influenza, CMV and Epstein-Barr virus. Because some donors lacked HLA typing at each locus, the association tests relied only on the typed subset. Most CMV-associated TCR beta chains appeared to be HLA-restricted in a later analysis, and the HLA associations seemed to be driven largely by CMV exposure. Strong co-occurrence of HLA alleles, especially DR and DQ, made assigning TCR associations to individual alleles difficult. Only TCR beta chains were sequenced in this cohort, and the absence of alpha or paired-chain data limited detectable features. Compared with equally common non-associated chains, HLA-associated TCR beta chains in a later analysis were more clonally expanded and had lower generation probabilities. In the study, around 150 TCR beta chains were listed as associated with cytomegalovirus. A later genetic analysis reported fewer N-insertions in productive TCRs among donors in an Asian-associated ancestry cluster than the approximately 670-donor mean. Some IMGT-functional V segments, including TRBV6-2 and TRBV6-3, could not be told apart with the 87-base-pair reads, so those segments were excluded. In vitro tests confirmed that three of the cytomegalovirus-associated TCR beta chains recognize cytomegalovirus antigens. A cluster of highly shared sequence variants was judged likely to be a technical artifact of the sequencing pipeline. The earlier analysis of 587 of the donors excluded approximately 15 rarely observed V segments, including chromosome 9 orphons, because counts were too low. Cytomegalovirus status was reported to be diagnosed by the classifier with high specificity and sensitivity in both the original and validation cohorts. Correlated functional status among segregating V segments might reflect linkage disequilibrium, but an unknown experimental factor could not be ruled out. CMV serostatus was the only immune exposure information available for the cohort. A further reported finding was that TCR beta sequences accurately predicted the HLA-A and HLA-B alleles for most subjects in the first cohort. The authors suggested that the approach could potentially be extended to other disease states and immunological phenotypes. In an earlier analysis of some 550 of the donors, most TCR beta V segments were observed in productive rearrangements about 90% or about 30% of the time, broadly matching IMGT annotations. Specific HLA alleles were associated with over 15,000 TCR beta sequences at a false discovery rate of 0.05 in a later analysis.

Library preparation employed the immunoSEQ multiplex PCR assay. For the multiplex PCR, a mixture combining 60 forward primers for TCR Vbeta segments and 13 reverse primers for TCR Jbeta segments was used. Amplification of the CDR3 region of rearranged TCR beta genes was performed with a multiplex PCR assay on genomic DNA. Amplified TCR beta libraries were sequenced as 87-base-pair reads on the Illumina HiSeq System. The study's own analysis went as follows. Across the 640 or so repertoires, a later analysis counted about 81 million unique TCR beta chains, roughly 11 million of which were shared by at least two donors. A nearest-neighbor algorithm error-corrected the raw reads and collapsed the reads into unique sequences, merging closely related sequences to remove PCR and sequencing errors. CDR3 sequences were aligned to IMGT reference sequences to assign V, D and J gene segments. For a sequence to be retained, a match of at least six nucleotides was required to both a V gene segment and a J gene segment. A rearrangement was called productive if the CDR3 had no stop codons and remained in frame with V and J, and every other rearrangement was called non-productive. Following IMGT convention, CDR3 was defined as the stretch from the second conserved V-encoded cysteine up to the conserved J-encoded phenylalanine. The earlier analysis of more than 450 of the donors excluded sequences that lacked an unambiguous match to a single V gene segment. An earlier analysis of 587 of the donors classified V segments as functional when productive rearrangements were above 56.7% and as segregating when the standard deviation between donors was above 5%. A statistical classification framework was built to diagnose cytomegalovirus status from the catalog of TCR beta chain sequences. V and J gene assignment, in a later analysis, came from comparing TCR nucleotide sequences with IMGT/GENE-DB human TR gene sequences. A later analysis assigned CDR3 sequences and most-parsimonious VDJ recombination scenarios with the TCRdist pipeline. In a later analysis, every TCR beta chain was defined by the combination of its CDR3 amino acid sequence and its V-gene family, and reads without a unique V-gene family were dropped. A later analysis removed 600 or so highly shared, low-generation-probability nucleotide sequences to deal with suspected cross-contamination and a sequencing artifact. In a later analysis, a clonal expansion index was calculated for each public chain from normalized within-repertoire ranks of inferred template counts. In a later analysis, generation probabilities were computed with a VDJ recombination model fitted to out-of-frame rearrangements, and the resulting probabilities were checked against IGoR. A later analysis scored TCR-TCR, TCR-HLA and TCR-CMV co-occurrence with hypergeometric tests, applying a repertoire-size bias correction to TCR pairs. A later analysis estimated false discovery rates by permuting HLA or CMV assignments 20 times. In a later analysis, co-occurring TCRs were grouped using DBSCAN, with TCRdist sequence similarity added in when clustering inside HLA-allele-positive subsets. Repertoires with fewer than 30,000 or more than 120,000 public chains were left out of co-occurrence clustering, as were a few repertoires with anomalous nucleotide sharing. Held by TCRdb, this immuneACCESS table contains in-frame sequences only and omits some clones. Under half of the omission traces to an unresolved V gene where checked; the cause of the rest is unknown. Clonal size and the V and J genes are those of that table, whereas D and trimming came from the DNA. This sample comprises some 160,000 clones, 75% to 80% of them detected only once. The top ten hold 1.5% to 2% of the sample.

Inclusive of the bounding cysteine and phenylalanine, the CDR3 is 14 residues long. Only the CDR3 portion is preserved as DNA: 42 bases, with reading frame beginning at the first base. Clipping removes 4 bases from V and 5 bases from J, with 3 as the unmatched junction base count. CDR1 and CDR2, looked up from the germline V gene (reference sequence), are SGHKS and YYEKEE. For this clone: Its specific antigen is unknown. Base quality data are lacking; no much larger clone is found one base away.

Sequencing was performed on PBMCs. The chain is made from TRBV5-5 and TRBJ2-3, with 11 junctional bases fitting TRBD1. This TCR was sampled from a woman younger than 45 in good health and CMV-seronegative. The CDR3 reads as follows: CASSPDRGRDTQYF. Read as DNA, the sequence is TGTGCCAGCAGCCCGGACAGGGGGCGAGATACGCAGTATTTT.